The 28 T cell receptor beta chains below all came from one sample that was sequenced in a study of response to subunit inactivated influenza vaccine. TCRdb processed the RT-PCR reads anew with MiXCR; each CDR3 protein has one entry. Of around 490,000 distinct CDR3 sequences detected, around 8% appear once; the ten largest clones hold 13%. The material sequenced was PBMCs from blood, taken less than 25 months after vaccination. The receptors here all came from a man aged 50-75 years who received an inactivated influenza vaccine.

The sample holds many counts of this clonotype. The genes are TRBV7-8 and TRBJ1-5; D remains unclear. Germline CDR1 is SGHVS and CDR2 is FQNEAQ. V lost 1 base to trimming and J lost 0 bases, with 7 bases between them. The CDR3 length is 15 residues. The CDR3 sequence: CASSLGAYSNQPQHF. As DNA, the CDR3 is TGTGCCAGCAGCTTAGGAGCCTATAGCAATCAGCCCCAGCATTTT. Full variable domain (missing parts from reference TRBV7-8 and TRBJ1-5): GAGVSQSPRYKVAKRGQDVALRCDPISGHVSLFWYQQALGQGPEFLTYFQNEAQLDKSGLPSDRFFAERPEGSVSTLKIQRTQQEDSAVYLCASSLGAYSNQPQHFGDGTRLSIL.

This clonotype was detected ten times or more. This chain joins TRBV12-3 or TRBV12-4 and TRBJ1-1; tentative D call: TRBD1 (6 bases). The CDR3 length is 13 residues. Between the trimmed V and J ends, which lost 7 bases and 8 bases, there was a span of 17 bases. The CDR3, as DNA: TGTGCCAGCAAGGGGGACACGGTTCTGGAAGCTTTCTTT. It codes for CASKGDTVLEAFF.

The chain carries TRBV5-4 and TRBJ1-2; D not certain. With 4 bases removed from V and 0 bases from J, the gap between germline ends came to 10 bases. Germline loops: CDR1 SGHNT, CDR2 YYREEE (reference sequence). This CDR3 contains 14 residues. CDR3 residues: CASSRQYSNYGYTF. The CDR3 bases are TGTGCCAGCAGCCGCCAGTATTCTAACTATGGCTACACCTTC.

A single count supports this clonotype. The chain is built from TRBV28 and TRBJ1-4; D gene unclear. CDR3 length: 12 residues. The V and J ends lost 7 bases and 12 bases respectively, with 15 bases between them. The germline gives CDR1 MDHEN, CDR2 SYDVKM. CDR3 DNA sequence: TGTGCCAGCACCTCAGACCTGAGAGAACTGTTTTTT. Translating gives CASTSDLRELFF. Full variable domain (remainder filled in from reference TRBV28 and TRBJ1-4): DVKVTQSSRYLVKRTGEKVFLECVQDMDHENMFWYRQDPGLGLRLIYFSYDVKMKEKGDIPEGYSVSREKKERFSLILESASTNQTSMYLCASTSDLRELFFGSGTQLSVL.

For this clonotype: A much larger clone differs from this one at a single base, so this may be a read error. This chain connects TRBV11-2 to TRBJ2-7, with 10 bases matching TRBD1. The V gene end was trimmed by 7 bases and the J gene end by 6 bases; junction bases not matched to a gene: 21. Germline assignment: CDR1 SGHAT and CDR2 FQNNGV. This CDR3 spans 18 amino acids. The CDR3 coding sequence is TGTGCCAGCACCCCGTCCGGGCGCCCGGGACAGGGGAGGTGCGAGCAGTACTTC. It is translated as CASTPSGRPGQGRCEQYF. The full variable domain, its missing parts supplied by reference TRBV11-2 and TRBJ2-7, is EAGVAQSPRYKIIEKRQSVAFWCNPISGHATLYWYQQILGQGPKLLIQFQNNGVVDDSQLPKDRFSAERLKGVDSTLKIQPAKLEDSAVYLCASTPSGRPGQGRCEQYFGPGTRLTVT.

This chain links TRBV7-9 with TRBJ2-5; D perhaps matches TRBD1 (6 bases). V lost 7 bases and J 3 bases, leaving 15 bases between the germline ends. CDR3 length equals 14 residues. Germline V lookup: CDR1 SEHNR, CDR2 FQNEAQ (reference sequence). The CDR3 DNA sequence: TGTGCCAGCATCCTACAGGGACATAAAGAGACCCAGTACTTC. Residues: CASILQGHKETQYF.

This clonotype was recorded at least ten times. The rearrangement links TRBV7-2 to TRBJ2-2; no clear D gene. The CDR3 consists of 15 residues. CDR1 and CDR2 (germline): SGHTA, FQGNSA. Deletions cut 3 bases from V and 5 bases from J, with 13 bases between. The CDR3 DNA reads TGTGCCAGCAGCTTGGACGGCTTGGGGACCGGGGAGCTGTTTTTT. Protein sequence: CASSLDGLGTGELFF.

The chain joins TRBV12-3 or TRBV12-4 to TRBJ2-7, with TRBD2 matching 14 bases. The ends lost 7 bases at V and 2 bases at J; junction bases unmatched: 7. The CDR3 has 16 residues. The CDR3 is CASTRTSGGLAYEQYF. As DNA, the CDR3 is TGTGCCAGCACCCGGACTAGCGGGGGGCTAGCCTACGAGCAGTACTTC.

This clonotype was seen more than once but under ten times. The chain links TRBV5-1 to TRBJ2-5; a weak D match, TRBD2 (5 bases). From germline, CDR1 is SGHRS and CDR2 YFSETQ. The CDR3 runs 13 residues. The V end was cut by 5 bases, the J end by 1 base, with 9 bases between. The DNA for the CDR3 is TGCGCCAGCAGGCCTAGCCCCCAAGAGACCCAGTACTTC. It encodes CASRPSPQETQYF.

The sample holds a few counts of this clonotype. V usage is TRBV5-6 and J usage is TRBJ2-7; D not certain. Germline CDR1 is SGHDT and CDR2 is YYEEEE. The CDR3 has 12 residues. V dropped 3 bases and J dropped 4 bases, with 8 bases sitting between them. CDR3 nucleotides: TGTGCCAGCAGCTGGGGTTCTTACGAGCAGTACTTC. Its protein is CASSWGSYEQYF.

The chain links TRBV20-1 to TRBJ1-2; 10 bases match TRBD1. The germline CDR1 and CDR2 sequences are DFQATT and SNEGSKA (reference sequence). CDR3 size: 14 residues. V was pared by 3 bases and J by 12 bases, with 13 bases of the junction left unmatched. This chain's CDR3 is CSASPWSGQGPHTF. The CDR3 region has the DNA TGCAGTGCTAGTCCCTGGTCGGGACAGGGGCCCCACACCTTC.

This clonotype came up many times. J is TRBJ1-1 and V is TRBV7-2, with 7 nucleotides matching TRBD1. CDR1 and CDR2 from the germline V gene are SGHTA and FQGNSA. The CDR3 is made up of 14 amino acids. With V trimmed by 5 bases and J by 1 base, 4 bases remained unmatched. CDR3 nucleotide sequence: TGTGCCAGCAGCCCGGGACAGAAGAACACTGAAGCTTTCTTT. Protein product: CASSPGQKNTEAFF.

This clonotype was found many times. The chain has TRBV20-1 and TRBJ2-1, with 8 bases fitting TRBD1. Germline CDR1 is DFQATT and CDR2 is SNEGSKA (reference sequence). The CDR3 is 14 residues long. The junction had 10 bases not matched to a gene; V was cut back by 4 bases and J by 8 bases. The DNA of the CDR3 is TGCAGTGCTACCACGAATACAGGGGGGTATGAGCAGTTCTTC. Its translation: CSATTNTGGYEQFF.

CDR3: CASSSFDSFTGELFF. The CDR3 DNA reads as TGCGCCAGCAGCTCTTTCGACAGCTTCACCGGGGAGCTGTTTTTT. The V gene is TRBV5-1, the J gene TRBJ2-2, with a possible D match to TRBD1 (5 bases). The CDR3 is 15 residues long. Per germline, CDR1 SGHRS and CDR2 YFSETQ. With 3 bases removed from V and 4 bases from J, the gap between germline ends came to 13 bases.

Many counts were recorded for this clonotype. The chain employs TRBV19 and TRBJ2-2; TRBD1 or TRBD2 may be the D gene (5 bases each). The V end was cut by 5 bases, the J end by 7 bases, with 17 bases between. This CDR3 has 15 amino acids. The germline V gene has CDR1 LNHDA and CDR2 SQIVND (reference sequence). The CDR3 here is CASSPRDLYSGELFF. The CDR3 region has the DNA TGTGCCAGTAGTCCAAGGGACCTCTATAGCGGGGAGCTGTTTTTT.

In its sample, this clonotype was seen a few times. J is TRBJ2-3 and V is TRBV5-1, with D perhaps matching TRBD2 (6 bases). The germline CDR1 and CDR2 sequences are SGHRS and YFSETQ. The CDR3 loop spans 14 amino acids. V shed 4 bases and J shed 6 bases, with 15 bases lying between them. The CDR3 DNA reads TGCGCCAGCAGCGGAGGGGCTCCGGCGGATACGCAGTATTTT. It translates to CASSGGAPADTQYF.

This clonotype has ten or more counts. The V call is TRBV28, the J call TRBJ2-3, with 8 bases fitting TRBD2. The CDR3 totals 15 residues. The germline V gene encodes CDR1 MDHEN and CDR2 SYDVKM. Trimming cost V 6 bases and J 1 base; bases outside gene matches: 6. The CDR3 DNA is TGTGCCAGCAGCGGGGGGGGAGTGGGCACAGATACGCAGTATTTT. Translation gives CASSGGGVGTDTQYF.

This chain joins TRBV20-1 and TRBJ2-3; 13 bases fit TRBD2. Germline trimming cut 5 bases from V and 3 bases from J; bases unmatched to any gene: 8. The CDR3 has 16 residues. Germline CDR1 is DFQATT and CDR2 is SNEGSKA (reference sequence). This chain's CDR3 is CSADGLAGEGTDTQYF. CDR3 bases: TGCAGTGCTGACGGACTAGCGGGAGAAGGTACAGATACGCAGTATTTT.

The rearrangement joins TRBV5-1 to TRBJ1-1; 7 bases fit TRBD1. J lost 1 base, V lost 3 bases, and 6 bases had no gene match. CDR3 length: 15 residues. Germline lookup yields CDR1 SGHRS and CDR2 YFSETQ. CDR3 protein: CASSWAQGSNTEAFF. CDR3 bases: TGCGCCAGCAGCTGGGCACAGGGGTCGAACACTGAAGCTTTCTTT.

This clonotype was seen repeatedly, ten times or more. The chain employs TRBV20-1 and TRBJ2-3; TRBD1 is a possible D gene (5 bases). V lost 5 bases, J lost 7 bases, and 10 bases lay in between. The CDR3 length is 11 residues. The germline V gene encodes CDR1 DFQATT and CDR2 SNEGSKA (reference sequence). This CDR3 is CSASTDYTQYF. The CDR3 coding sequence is TGCAGTGCTTCGACAGATTATACGCAGTATTTT.

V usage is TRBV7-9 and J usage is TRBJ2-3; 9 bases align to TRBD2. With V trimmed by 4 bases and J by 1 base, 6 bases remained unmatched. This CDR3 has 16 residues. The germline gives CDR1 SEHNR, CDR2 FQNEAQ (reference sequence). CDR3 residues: CASSSLAGDGTDTQYF. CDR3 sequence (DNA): TGTGCCAGCAGCTCCTTAGCGGGGGACGGCACAGATACGCAGTATTTT.

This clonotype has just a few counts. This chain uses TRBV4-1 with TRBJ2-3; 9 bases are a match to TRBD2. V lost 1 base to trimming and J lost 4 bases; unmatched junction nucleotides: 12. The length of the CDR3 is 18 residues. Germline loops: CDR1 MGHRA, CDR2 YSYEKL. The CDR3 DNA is TGCGCCAGCAGCCAAGCCCAGGTGCGGGGGGGCCTAGCAGATACGCAGTATTTT. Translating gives CASSQAQVRGGLADTQYF.

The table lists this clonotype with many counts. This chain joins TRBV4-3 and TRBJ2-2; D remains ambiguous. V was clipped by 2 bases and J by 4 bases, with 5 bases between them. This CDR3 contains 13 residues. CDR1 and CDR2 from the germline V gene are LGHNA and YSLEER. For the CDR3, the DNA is TGCGCCAGCAGCCAAAGGGTCACCGGGGAGCTGTTTTTT. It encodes CASSQRVTGELFF.

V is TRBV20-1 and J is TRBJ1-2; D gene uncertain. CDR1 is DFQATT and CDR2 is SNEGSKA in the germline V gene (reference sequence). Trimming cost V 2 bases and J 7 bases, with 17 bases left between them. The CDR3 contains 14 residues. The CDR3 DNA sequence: TGCAGTGCTAGAAAGCCGGAGGCAATTCGTGGCTACACCTTC. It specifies CSARKPEAIRGYTF.

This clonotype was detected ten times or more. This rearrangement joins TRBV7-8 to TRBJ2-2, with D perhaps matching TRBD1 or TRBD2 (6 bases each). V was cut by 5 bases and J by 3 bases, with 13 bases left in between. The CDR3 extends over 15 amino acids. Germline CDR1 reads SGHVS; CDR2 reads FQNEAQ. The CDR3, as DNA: TGTGCCAGCAGCCAAAGGGGGGACTACACCGGGGAGCTGTTTTTT. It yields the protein CASSQRGDYTGELFF. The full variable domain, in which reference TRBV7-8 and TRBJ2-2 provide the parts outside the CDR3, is GAGVSQSPRYKVAKRGQDVALRCDPISGHVSLFWYQQALGQGPEFLTYFQNEAQLDKSGLPSDRFFAERPEGSVSTLKIQRTQQEDSAVYLCASSQRGDYTGELFFGEGSRLTVL.

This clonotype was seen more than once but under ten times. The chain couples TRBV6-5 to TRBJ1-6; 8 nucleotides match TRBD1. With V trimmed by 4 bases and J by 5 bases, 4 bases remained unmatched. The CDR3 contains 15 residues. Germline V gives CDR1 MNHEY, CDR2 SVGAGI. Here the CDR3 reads CASSWQGANNSPLHF. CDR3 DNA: TGTGCCAGCAGTTGGCAGGGGGCGAATAATTCACCCCTCCACTTT.

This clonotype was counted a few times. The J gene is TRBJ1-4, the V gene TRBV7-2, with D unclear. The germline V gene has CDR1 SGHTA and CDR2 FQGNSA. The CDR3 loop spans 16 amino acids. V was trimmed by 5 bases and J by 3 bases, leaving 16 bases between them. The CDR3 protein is CASSRGRRAANEKLFF. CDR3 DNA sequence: TGTGCCAGCAGCCGCGGCAGGAGGGCGGCTAATGAAAAACTGTTTTTT.

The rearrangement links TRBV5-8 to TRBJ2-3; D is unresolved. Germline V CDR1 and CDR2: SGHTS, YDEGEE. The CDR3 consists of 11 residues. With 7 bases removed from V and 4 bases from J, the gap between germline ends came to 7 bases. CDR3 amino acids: CASGKSDTQYF. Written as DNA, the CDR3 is TGTGCCAGCGGAAAGTCAGATACGCAGTATTTT.